Listed below are T cell receptor beta chains from one sample, sequenced in a study of beta chain features in type 1 diabetes. Data came from immunoSEQ multiplex PCR; TCRdb stores just in-frame clones and leaves some out. The sample has about 390,000 clones, around 10% seen once. The sample consisted of central memory CD4+ T cells from blood. The receptor source for this set is a man aged 25 to 40 with type 1 diabetes. Each CDR3 is given without its conserved first and last residue. Fields, in order: V gene, clone size, J gene, CDR3 protein. Clone size, where shown, is once, few, many, or a class for clones that have expanded.

TRBV7-2	many	TRBJ1-1	ASSSLDRVIEAF
TRBV6-5	few	TRBJ2-7	ASSGLAGGFHEQY
TRBV7-2	-	TRBJ2-5	ASSQVDRQETQY
TRBV5-4	-	TRBJ2-4	ASSQDGQGNIQY
TRBV10-3	many	TRBJ2-7	AISEPSQGVYEQY
TRBV7-6	-	TRBJ2-1	ASSLAPGLAGGGEQF
TRBV7-3	-	TRBJ2-5	ASSSTGYGETQY
TRBV7-2	-	TRBJ1-1	ASSPRTGLNTEAF
TRBV5-5	-	TRBJ2-3	ASSSYASTDTQY
TRBV7-2	few	TRBJ2-3	ASSQGRADTQY
TRBV18	few	TRBJ1-3	ASSPQDSSGNTIY
TRBV18	-	TRBJ2-7	ASSPGSGDEQY
TRBV7-8	-	TRBJ1-2	ASSLVVGQGVRYGYT
TRBV18	few	TRBJ2-1	ASSPPSSEQF
TRBV19	-	TRBJ1-1	ASSTGQNTEAF
TRBV11-2	few	TRBJ2-1	ASSATDGSSYNEQF
TRBV4-3	-	TRBJ2-2	ASSQEGGKAGELF
TRBV7-2	-	TRBJ2-1	ASSLDRTNEQF
TRBV27	few	TRBJ1-4	ASSPARLLNEKLF
TRBV7-2	-	TRBJ1-1	ASSLEAFEGEAF
TRBV5-1	many	TRBJ2-6	ASSLGDSGANVLT
TRBV28	-	TRBJ1-1	ASNPLKDTEAF
TRBV10-3	-	TRBJ2-1	AINKQGSDNEQF
TRBV28	-	TRBJ2-7	ASSLRGSTSYEQY
TRBV28	-	TRBJ1-6	ASSRHGTGYSPLH
TRBV6-6	-	TRBJ2-3	ASSYRQGGTDTQY
TRBV5-6	-	TRBJ1-1	ASSLVAGHGTEAF
TRBV7-2	few	TRBJ2-7	ASSLERESRLT
TRBV5-1	many	TRBJ1-5	ASSPETGGEQPQH
TRBV7-2	few	TRBJ1-4	ASSYNRGGEKLF
TRBV7-2	-	TRBJ1-5	ASSLDGGEYSNQPQH
TRBV10-1	-	TRBJ2-1	ASSESAYNEQF
TRBV18	few	TRBJ1-1	ASSRDRGEGEAF
TRBV19	few	TRBJ1-1	ASSIDGPGSTEAF
TRBV5-4	-	TRBJ2-7	ASSLEGQGLYEQY
TRBV11-2	-	TRBJ1-5	ASSQDIYSNQPQH